This T cell receptor (beta chain) is from a study of shared clonotypes between healthy human individuals. Points from the study as a whole: As a rule, naive subsets had a larger estimated richness than memory subsets. Specimens sampled were limited to blood, with tissue repertoires likely differing. Clonotype sharing among donors, it was expected, would be affected by sequencing depth.

Germline V gene data show CDR1 as MNHEY and CDR2 as SVGAGI. V trimming: 7 bases; J trimming: 3 bases; junction bases outside the gene matches: 6. The CDR3 runs 14 residues. Genomic DNA of every subset was divided equally among multiple immunoSEQ plates. The repertoire was sequenced with immunoSEQ multiplex PCR; TCRdb's copy has only in-frame clones and lacks some. Of roughly 2.4 million clones in the sample, under 97% were seen once. A remark on this clone: Its antigen is undetermined.

Sequencing was performed on naive CD4+ T cells sorted from blood. Subset described: CD45RA+ positively selected. The genes are TRBV6-5 and TRBJ2-7; 10 nucleotides align to TRBD1. The receptor was isolated from a man younger than 30 in good health. The CDR3 bases are TGTGCCAGCAATCCGGGACAGGGGCGCTACGAGCAGTACTTC. It codes for CASNPGQGRYEQYF.